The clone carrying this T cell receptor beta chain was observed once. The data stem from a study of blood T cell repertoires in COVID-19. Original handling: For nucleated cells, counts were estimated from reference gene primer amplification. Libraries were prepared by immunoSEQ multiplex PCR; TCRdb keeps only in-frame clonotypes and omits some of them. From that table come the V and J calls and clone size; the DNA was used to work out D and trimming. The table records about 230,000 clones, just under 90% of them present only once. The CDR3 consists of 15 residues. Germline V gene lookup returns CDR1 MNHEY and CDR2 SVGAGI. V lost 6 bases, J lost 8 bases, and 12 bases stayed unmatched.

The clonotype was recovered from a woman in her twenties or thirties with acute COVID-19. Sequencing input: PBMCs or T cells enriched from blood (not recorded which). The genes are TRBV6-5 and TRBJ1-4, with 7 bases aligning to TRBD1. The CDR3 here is CASRADTGAGEKLFF. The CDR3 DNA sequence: TGTGCCAGCAGAGCCGATACAGGGGCGGGAGAAAAACTGTTTTTT.